A few counts support the clone carrying this TCR beta chain. The antigen remains unidentified. This specimen comes from a study of T-cell memory formation after mild COVID-19. About the study: Clustering of TCRs was largely donor specific.

Study results and limitations: The pre-infection memory compartment contained some responding clones, suggesting cross-reactive memory joined.

The V gene lost 0 bases and the J gene lost 6 bases, with 9 bases spanning the gap. This CDR3 spans 14 amino acids. CDR1 is LGHNA and CDR2 is YSLEER in the germline V gene. Constant-segment primers served in 5'RACE that generated TCR alpha and TCR beta cDNA libraries bearing sample barcodes and UMIs. TCRdb itself ran the 5' RACE reads through MiXCR, one entry per CDR3 protein. The top ten clones hold about a fifth of a sample with fewer than 350,000 distinct CDR3 sequences, 15% to 20% of them seen once. Sequenced input: PBMCs or a T cell subset sorted from them (not recorded which). The TCR sequence derives from a man younger than 35 who had mild COVID-19 (a few samples of this study predate the infection). Cell type and time point are not known. This rearrangement joins TRBV4-3 to TRBJ2-1; D gene ambiguous. The CDR3 DNA reads as TGCGCCAGCAGCCAAGAGTCGCCCCGCAATGAGCAGTTCTTC. The encoded protein is CASSQESPRNEQFF.